A selection of T cell receptor beta chains follows, all from one sample in a study of T cells in Graves' hyperthyroidism and ophthalmopathy. MiXCR was run by TCRdb on the multiplex PCR reads, yielding one entry per CDR3 protein. The sample lists about 610,000 distinct CDR3 sequences; about a sixth were seen once. Material for sequencing was blood. These receptors were collected from a middle-aged woman with Graves' ophthalmopathy. Each CDR3 is given without its conserved first and last residue.

V gene	J gene	CDR3 protein
TRBV20-1	TRBJ2-2	SAGTANTGELF
TRBV4-2	TRBJ2-1	ASSQPGQGGNEQF
TRBV20-1	TRBJ2-1	SARGLKAFDNEQF
TRBV2	TRBJ2-5	ASSGQGWETQY
TRBV5-1	TRBJ2-7	ASSMGPSYEQY
TRBV20-1	TRBJ2-7	SAILSSYEQY
TRBV20-1	TRBJ2-5	SARVFDRRLETQY
TRBV18	TRBJ2-3	ASGSGLAGSTDTQY
TRBV2	TRBJ2-3	ASSFSGGLNTDTQY
TRBV7-3	TRBJ2-1	ASSRGGAGEQF
TRBV20-1	TRBJ1-1	SARMGSLNTEAF
TRBV7-2	TRBJ2-7	ASSPSISPYSSYEQY
TRBV27	TRBJ2-5	ASSLSTSGGETQY
TRBV20-1	TRBJ2-7	SAATGTYEQY
TRBV3-1	TRBJ2-3	ASSPGREVSTQY
TRBV25-1	TRBJ2-1	ASRGTGALISYNEQF
TRBV18	TRBJ1-2	ASSPSRGSGYT
TRBV5-5	TRBJ2-3	ASSLGPAGGQGSTQY
TRBV28	TRBJ1-5	ASRPGQGGQPQH
TRBV6-1	TRBJ1-2	ASSEDGQEGSGYT
TRBV28	TRBJ2-7	ASSGTRDYEQY
TRBV30	TRBJ1-3	AWNRQLTGSGNTIY
TRBV20-1	TRBJ2-3	SARSSGRGTDTQY
TRBV24-1	TRBJ1-2	ATSDGRQGYT
TRBV7-9	TRBJ2-1	ASSLVAGEITMRQF
TRBV5-1	TRBJ2-2	ASSLTSGSTGELF
TRBV20-1	TRBJ2-6	SARDRVRGSSGANVLT
TRBV20-1	TRBJ1-1	SARAQGDAEAF
TRBV3-1	TRBJ2-1	ASSQVPSGRADEQF
TRBV7-9	TRBJ2-1	ASSPTGQGSYNEQF
TRBV5-4	TRBJ1-2	ASSLVRGDGYT
TRBV30	TRBJ2-5	AWSYLRSDQETQY
TRBV20-1	TRBJ2-1	SAEKAGPYNEQF
TRBV18	TRBJ1-1	ASSPTDRGPEAF
TRBV12-3/TRBV12-4	TRBJ2-2	ASSLRPGELF
TRBV30	TRBJ2-7	AWAGQRQY
TRBV28	TRBJ1-1	ASSSKVIEAF
TRBV5-1	TRBJ1-2	ASSFGNLYGYT
TRBV2	TRBJ2-1	ASIGLAGGPNEQF
TRBV28	TRBJ2-1	ASSLVNSGNEQF
TRBV5-1	TRBJ2-7	ASSLTSGTHSYEQY
TRBV4-2	TRBJ2-7	ASSRGLAGADEQY
TRBV2	TRBJ2-5	ASSEKYSPPETQY
TRBV2	TRBJ1-2	ASSGAGGWIGGYT
TRBV7-3	TRBJ2-5	ASSSFRQETQY
TRBV7-9	TRBJ1-5	ASSNQGDVQPQH
TRBV3-1	TRBJ2-7	ASSYGLAGYEQY
TRBV29-1	TRBJ2-1	SVGDNEQF
TRBV11-2	TRBJ2-3	ASKSAPTDTQY
TRBV5-1	TRBJ2-2	ASSEGHPNTGELF
TRBV7-9	TRBJ2-5	ASSLGDRGADQETQY
TRBV18	TRBJ1-4	ASSPPSREDEKLF
TRBV5-1	TRBJ2-2	ASSSPGVSNAGELF
TRBV20-1	TRBJ2-7	SARDGTGTPYEQY
TRBV20-1	TRBJ1-4	SARVLATNEKLF
TRBV2	TRBJ2-7	ASNQGLTTTYEQY
TRBV20-1	TRBJ1-5	SARPPGQGLYSNQPQH
TRBV7-2	TRBJ2-5	ASSLGSWETQY